What follows are 10 T cell receptor beta chains derived from one specimen sequenced in a study of shared clonotypes between healthy human individuals. Repertoires were generated with immunoSEQ multiplex PCR, while TCRdb's copy carries only in-frame clones and drops some. The data hold approximately 2.3 million clones, with 85% to 95% observed a single time. The material sequenced was naive CD4+ T cells from PBMCs. Subset meaning: CD45RA+ positively selected. The receptor source for this set is a man aged 18 to 30 in good health. Some clones in this sample may be carry-over from other donors' samples.

Concerning this clone: Different DNA sequences within this sample yield the same CDR3. V is TRBV29-1 and J is TRBJ1-4; 7 nucleotides align to TRBD1. Per germline, CDR1 SQVTM and CDR2 ANQGSEA. The ends lost 5 bases at V and 6 bases at J; junction bases unmatched: 9. The CDR3 is made up of 14 amino acids. CDR3 sequence reads: CSVLRTGGDEKLFF. The CDR3 nucleotides are TGCAGCGTTCTCCGGACAGGAGGGGATGAAAAACTGTTTTTT.

Concerning this clone itself: The identical CDR3 is also encoded by other nucleotide sequences in the sample. The chain recombines TRBV28 with TRBJ2-1, with D unresolved. Germline lookup yields CDR1 MDHEN and CDR2 SYDVKM. With 2 bases removed from V and 1 base from J, the gap between germline ends came to 6 bases. There are 14 residues in the CDR3. The CDR3: CASSLTGSYNEQFF. CDR3 nucleotide sequence: TGTGCCAGCAGTTTAACGGGTTCCTACAATGAGCAGTTCTTC.

The rearrangement links TRBV1 to TRBJ2-2; the DNA was not compared with TRBD1, the D call given in the table. TRBV1 is tagged as a pseudogene. CDR3 length: 18 residues. The CDR3 DNA reads TGCACCAGCAGCCAATTCCCGGTCGACAGGGAGAACACCGGGGAGCTGTTTTTT. Translating it yields CTSSQFPVDRENTGELFF.

The chain has TRBV4-2 and TRBJ1-6, with D unresolved. Germline CDR1 reads LGHNA; CDR2 reads YNFKEQ. The CDR3 loop spans 15 amino acids. V was pared by 1 base and J by 5 bases, with 9 bases between. CDR3 protein: CASSQVVGDNSPLHF. CDR3 DNA: TGTGCCAGCAGCCAAGTTGTAGGAGATAATTCACCCCTCCACTTT.

The CDR3 here is CASSLDRSNSYEQYF. DNA for the CDR3: TGCGCCAGCAGCTTGGACAGGAGCAACTCCTACGAGCAGTACTTC. V usage is TRBV5-1 and J usage is TRBJ2-7; tentatively, D is TRBD1 (5 bases). The CDR3 totals 15 residues. Germline-derived CDR1 and CDR2 are SGHRS and YFSETQ. Between the trimmed V and J ends, which lost 0 bases and 0 bases, there was a span of 10 bases. The variable domain in full, completed from reference TRBV5-1 and TRBJ2-7, reads KAGVTQTPRYLIKTRGQQVTLSCSPISGHRSVSWYQQTPGQGLQFLFEYFSETQRNKGNFPGRFSGRQFSNSRSEMNVSTLELGDSALYLCASSLDRSNSYEQYFGPGTRLTVT.

The DNA for the CDR3 is TGTGCCAGCAGTTCCCCCGGGATAAGTGGGAACACTGAAGCTTTCTTT. Protein: CASSSPGISGNTEAFF. The chain combines TRBV28 with TRBJ1-1; D is unclear. Germline V CDR1 and CDR2: MDHEN, SYDVKM. CDR3 length: 16 amino acids. The V end lost 4 bases, the J end lost 1 base, and 16 bases lay between the germline ends.

The chain combines TRBV9 with TRBJ2-7; 11 bases fit TRBD2. Trimming removed 3 bases from V and 3 bases from J; junction bases left unmatched: 8. Germline CDR1 and CDR2: SGDLS and YYNGEE. CDR3 size: 16 residues. CDR3 region: CASSATGTSGNYEQYF. CDR3 DNA sequence: TGTGCCAGCAGCGCTACCGGGACTAGCGGTAACTACGAGCAGTACTTC.

J is TRBJ2-1 and V is TRBV11-2; the D is unclear. Germline lookup yields CDR1 SGHAT and CDR2 FQNNGV. CDR3 length equals 14 residues. V dropped 1 base and J dropped 7 bases, with 11 bases sitting between them. CDR3 protein: CASSLVNWVNEQFF. CDR3 in DNA: TGTGCCAGCAGCTTAGTTAATTGGGTTAATGAGCAGTTCTTC.

This rearrangement joins TRBV30 to TRBJ2-5; either TRBD1 or TRBD2 may fit D (5 bases each). The J call may not be correct, given that the DNA end is closer to TRBJ2-7. Germline-derived CDR1 and CDR2 are GTSNPN and SVGIG (reference sequence). The CDR3 spans 13 residues. The CDR3 loop reads CAWNPGAAYEQYF. DNA of the CDR3: TGTGCCTGGAACCCCGGGGCAGCCTACGAGCAGTACTTC.

The J gene is TRBJ1-1, the V gene TRBV18; no definite D call. V lost 6 bases and J lost 1, with 9 bases in between. Germline CDR1 KGHSH, CDR2 LQKENI. The CDR3 contains 13 residues. CDR3 amino acids: CASSQQRNTEAFF. As DNA, the CDR3 is TGTGCCAGCTCTCAACAGAGGAACACTGAAGCTTTCTTT.